Below are 4 T cell receptor beta chains sequenced from a single sample in a study of blood T cell repertoires in COVID-19. The method was immunoSEQ multiplex PCR; TCRdb's version includes in-frame clones alone and lacks a portion of them. The table has about 100,000 clones, 84% seen once. The material sequenced was peripheral blood. The receptors were gathered from a human donor in a cohort sampled during active COVID-19.

The V call is TRBV14, the J call TRBJ2-5; D gene unclear. The CDR3 consists of 15 residues. Per the germline V gene, CDR1 is SGHDN and CDR2 is FVKESK. Trimming removed 0 bases from V and 0 bases from J, with 8 bases in between. The CDR3 DNA is TGTGCCAGCAGCCAAGACCAGAGGTACCAAGAGACCCAGTACTTC. This codes for CASSQDQRYQETQYF.

This sequence joins TRBV6-2 or TRBV6-3 and TRBJ2-3; D remains ambiguous. Germline lookup yields CDR1 MNHEY and CDR2 SVGEGT. V dropped 4 bases and J dropped 3 bases, with 11 bases sitting between them. There are 14 residues in the CDR3. CDR3 loop: CASSSLDWTDTQYF. In DNA form, the CDR3 reads TGTGCCAGCAGTTCCCTAGACTGGACAGATACGCAGTATTTT.

This clone was detected only once. This chain connects TRBV9 to TRBJ2-7; TRBD2 matches at 10 bases. The CDR3 is 20 residues long. J gave up 7 bases and V 5 bases, and 27 bases lay outside the gene matches. Germline V CDR1 and CDR2: SGDLS, YYNGEE. The CDR3 DNA is TGTGCCAGCAGAGGAGGGTCGGCGGCTAGCGGGAGTGGGGTATTAAGGGAGCAGTACTTC. Encoded protein: CASRGGSAASGSGVLREQYF. Variable domain in full (rest from reference TRBV9 and TRBJ2-7): DSGVTQTPKHLITATGQRVTLRCSPRSGDLSVYWYQQSLDQGLQFLIQYYNGEERAKGNILERFSAQQFPDLHSELNLSSLELGDSALYFCASRGGSAASGSGVLREQYFGPGTRLTVT.

The chain has TRBV5-4 and TRBJ1-1, with TRBD1 as a possible D gene (6 bases). CDR3 length: 15 residues. Germline V CDR1 and CDR2: SGHNT, YYREEE (reference sequence). V dropped 4 bases and J dropped 5 bases, with 18 bases sitting between them. The CDR3 region is CASSDDQGRGTEAFF. As DNA, the CDR3 is TGTGCCAGCAGCGATGACCAGGGGAGGGGAACTGAAGCTTTCTTT. Filled out from reference TRBV5-4 and TRBJ1-1, the complete variable domain reads ETGVTQSPTHLIKTRGQQVTLRCSSQSGHNTVSWYQQALGQGPQFIFQYYREEENGRGNFPPRFSGLQFPNYSSELNVNALELDDSALYLCASSDDQGRGTEAFFGQGTRLTVV.